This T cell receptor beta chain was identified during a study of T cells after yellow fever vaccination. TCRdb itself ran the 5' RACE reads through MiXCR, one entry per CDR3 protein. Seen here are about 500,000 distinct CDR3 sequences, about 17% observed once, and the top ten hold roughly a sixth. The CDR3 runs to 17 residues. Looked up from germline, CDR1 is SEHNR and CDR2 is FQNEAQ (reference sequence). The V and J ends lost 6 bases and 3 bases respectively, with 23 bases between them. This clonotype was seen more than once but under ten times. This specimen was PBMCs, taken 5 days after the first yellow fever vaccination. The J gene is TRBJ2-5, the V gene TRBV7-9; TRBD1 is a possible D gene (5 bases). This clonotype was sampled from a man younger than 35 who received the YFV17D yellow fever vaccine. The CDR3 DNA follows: TGTGCCAGCAGTCCCCCTTTGTTGGGGCTACCCGAAGAGACCCAGTACTTC. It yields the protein CASSPPLLGLPEETQYF.